The source of this T cell receptor beta chain is a study of identical twins (dated by TCRdb to the mid-2010s). Looking at the study overall: TCR alpha and beta repertoires from monozygotic twins, unrelated adults of various ages and cord blood were deep-sequenced to test whether fetal clonotypes persist. To rule out contamination, replicate twin experiments were performed at different times with different library preparation protocols.

Only healthy Caucasian donors were included. Three pairs of female monozygotic twins, all aged roughly 18 to 29 years, were included in the twin cohort. CD4+ and CD8+ T cell populations were isolated with positive isolation kits from Invitrogen. To note about this clonotype: Its specific antigen is unknown. No quality values exist for individual bases; no much larger clone is one base distant.

General findings and caveats noted by the study authors: Out-of-frame TCR alpha sequences shared between twins showed an excess of low generation-probability sequences compared with coincidental sharing between unrelated individuals. Abundant cord blood beta clonotypes carried fewer insertions; young adult naive repertoires showed a weaker similar trend, while memory repertoires showed none. Because the same donors could not be followed over many years, the conclusions depended on cross-sectional statistical analysis. Invariant T cells such as MAIT and iNKT could partly confound zero-insertion analyses, though diverse VJ usage argued against this for most clonotypes. A weaker excess of twin sharing was found in beta out-of-frame sequences because the signal-to-noise ratio was lowered by fewer shared sequences. Out-of-frame TCR alpha sharing in monozygotic twins was systematically underestimated by recombination models, whereas sharing between unrelated individuals was in agreement with the recombination models.

Between the V and J ends, shortened by 1 base and 7 bases respectively, the junction contains 10 bases. The CDR3 holds 14 amino acids from the cysteine to the phenylalanine. Left in the record is the CDR3 DNA by itself, 42 bases read in frame from the first base. Receptors were amplified or captured by 5' RACE. TCRdb records Illumina HiSeq 2000 as the sequencer. A universal primer binding site was added through template switching, and the final cDNA carried a unique molecular identifier so that TCR cDNA molecules could be counted accurately. Specific primers in the conserved constant-segment region were used to synthesize first-strand cDNA for the TCR alpha and beta chains. To control for contamination, every cDNA library carried two barcodes: a SMART-Mk sample barcode plus Illumina barcodes. TruSeq adapter sequences along with Illumina sample barcodes were introduced in two successive PCR steps. Sequencing of the TCR alpha and beta cDNA libraries was done on the Illumina HiSeq platform using custom primers. Turning to the authors' computational methods: Unique molecular identifiers were extracted from raw reads with MiGEC, and CDR3 positions were determined with MiXCR. For each individual, recombination models were inferred using an EM algorithm with the repgenHMM and IGoR tools. Shared clonotype analysis was performed with the tcR package in R, normalizing sharing by the product of cloneset sizes. To study raw recombination without the effects of thymic and clonal selection, out-of-frame nonproductive sequences were analyzed. The public reads were reanalyzed by TCRdb: fastp trimming at Q25, MiXCR alignment, in-frame beta chains only. Here each entry gathers all rows of one CDR3 protein and keeps the most common genes and DNA. Here the V and J calls rest on TCRdb's processing, not on the authors' analysis. Across this sample there are about 490,000 distinct CDR3 sequences, with roughly 15% seen only once. The top ten clonotypes cover roughly 0.4% of the sample.

These data were also filed under a second study, of yellow fever vaccine responses in identical twins. As described in the second report: According to the authors, the vaccine-induced T cell response in identical twins seemed to be partly convergent and partly specific to each individual. In the study, vaccine-responding T cell clones were precisely tracked in identical twins.

This TCR was sampled from a woman aged 18-35 years in good health. The sequence joins TRBV12-3 or TRBV12-4 to TRBJ2-2, and possibly TRBD1, on 6 matching bases. The sample consisted of CD4+ T cells sorted from blood. The sequence in DNA is TGTGCCAGCAGTTTAGATGGGGGCATCGGGGAGCTGTTTTTT. Translated, it gives CASSLDGGIGELFF.